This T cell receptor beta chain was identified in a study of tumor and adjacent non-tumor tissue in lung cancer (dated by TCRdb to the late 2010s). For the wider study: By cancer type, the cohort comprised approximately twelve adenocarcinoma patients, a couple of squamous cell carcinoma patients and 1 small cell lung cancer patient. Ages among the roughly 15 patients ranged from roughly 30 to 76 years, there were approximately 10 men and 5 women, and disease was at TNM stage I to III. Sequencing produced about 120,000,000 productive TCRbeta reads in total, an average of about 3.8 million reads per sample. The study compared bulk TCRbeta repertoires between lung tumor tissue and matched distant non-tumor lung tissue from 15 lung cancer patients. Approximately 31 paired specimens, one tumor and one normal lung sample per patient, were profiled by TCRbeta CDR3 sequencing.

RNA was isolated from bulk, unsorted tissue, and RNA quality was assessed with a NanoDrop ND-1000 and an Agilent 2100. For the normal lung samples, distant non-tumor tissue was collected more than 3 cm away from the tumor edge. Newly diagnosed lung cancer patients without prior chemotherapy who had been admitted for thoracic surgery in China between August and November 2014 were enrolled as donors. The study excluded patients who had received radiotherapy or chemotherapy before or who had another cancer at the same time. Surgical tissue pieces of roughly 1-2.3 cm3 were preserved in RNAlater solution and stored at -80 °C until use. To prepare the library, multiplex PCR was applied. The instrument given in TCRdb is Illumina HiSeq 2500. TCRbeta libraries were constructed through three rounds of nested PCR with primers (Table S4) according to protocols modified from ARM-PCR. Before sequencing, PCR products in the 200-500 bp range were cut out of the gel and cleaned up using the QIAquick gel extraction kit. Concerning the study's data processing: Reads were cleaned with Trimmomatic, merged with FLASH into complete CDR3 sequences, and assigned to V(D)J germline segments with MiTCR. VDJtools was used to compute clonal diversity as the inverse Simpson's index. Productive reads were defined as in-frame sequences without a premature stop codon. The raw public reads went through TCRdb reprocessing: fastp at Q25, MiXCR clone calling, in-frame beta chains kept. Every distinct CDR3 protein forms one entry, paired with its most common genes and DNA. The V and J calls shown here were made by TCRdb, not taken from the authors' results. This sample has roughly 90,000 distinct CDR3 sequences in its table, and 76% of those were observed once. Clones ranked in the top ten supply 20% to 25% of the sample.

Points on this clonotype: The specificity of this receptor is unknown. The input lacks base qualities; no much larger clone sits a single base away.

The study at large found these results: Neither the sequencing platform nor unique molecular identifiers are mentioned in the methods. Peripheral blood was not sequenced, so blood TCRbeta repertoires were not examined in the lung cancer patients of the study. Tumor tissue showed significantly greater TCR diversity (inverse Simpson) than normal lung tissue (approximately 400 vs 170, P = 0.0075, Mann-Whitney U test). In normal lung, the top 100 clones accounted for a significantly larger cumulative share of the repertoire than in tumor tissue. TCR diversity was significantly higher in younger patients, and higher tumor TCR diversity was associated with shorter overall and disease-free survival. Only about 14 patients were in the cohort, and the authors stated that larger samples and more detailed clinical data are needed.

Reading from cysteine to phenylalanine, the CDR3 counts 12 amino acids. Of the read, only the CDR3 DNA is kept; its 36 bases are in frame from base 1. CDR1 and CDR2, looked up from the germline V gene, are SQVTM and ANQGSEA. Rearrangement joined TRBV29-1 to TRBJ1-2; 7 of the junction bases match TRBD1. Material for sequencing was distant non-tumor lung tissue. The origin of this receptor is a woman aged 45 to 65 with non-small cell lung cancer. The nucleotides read TGCGGCGCTGAGACAGGGAGTCGGGGCTACACCTTC. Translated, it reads CGAETGSRGYTF.